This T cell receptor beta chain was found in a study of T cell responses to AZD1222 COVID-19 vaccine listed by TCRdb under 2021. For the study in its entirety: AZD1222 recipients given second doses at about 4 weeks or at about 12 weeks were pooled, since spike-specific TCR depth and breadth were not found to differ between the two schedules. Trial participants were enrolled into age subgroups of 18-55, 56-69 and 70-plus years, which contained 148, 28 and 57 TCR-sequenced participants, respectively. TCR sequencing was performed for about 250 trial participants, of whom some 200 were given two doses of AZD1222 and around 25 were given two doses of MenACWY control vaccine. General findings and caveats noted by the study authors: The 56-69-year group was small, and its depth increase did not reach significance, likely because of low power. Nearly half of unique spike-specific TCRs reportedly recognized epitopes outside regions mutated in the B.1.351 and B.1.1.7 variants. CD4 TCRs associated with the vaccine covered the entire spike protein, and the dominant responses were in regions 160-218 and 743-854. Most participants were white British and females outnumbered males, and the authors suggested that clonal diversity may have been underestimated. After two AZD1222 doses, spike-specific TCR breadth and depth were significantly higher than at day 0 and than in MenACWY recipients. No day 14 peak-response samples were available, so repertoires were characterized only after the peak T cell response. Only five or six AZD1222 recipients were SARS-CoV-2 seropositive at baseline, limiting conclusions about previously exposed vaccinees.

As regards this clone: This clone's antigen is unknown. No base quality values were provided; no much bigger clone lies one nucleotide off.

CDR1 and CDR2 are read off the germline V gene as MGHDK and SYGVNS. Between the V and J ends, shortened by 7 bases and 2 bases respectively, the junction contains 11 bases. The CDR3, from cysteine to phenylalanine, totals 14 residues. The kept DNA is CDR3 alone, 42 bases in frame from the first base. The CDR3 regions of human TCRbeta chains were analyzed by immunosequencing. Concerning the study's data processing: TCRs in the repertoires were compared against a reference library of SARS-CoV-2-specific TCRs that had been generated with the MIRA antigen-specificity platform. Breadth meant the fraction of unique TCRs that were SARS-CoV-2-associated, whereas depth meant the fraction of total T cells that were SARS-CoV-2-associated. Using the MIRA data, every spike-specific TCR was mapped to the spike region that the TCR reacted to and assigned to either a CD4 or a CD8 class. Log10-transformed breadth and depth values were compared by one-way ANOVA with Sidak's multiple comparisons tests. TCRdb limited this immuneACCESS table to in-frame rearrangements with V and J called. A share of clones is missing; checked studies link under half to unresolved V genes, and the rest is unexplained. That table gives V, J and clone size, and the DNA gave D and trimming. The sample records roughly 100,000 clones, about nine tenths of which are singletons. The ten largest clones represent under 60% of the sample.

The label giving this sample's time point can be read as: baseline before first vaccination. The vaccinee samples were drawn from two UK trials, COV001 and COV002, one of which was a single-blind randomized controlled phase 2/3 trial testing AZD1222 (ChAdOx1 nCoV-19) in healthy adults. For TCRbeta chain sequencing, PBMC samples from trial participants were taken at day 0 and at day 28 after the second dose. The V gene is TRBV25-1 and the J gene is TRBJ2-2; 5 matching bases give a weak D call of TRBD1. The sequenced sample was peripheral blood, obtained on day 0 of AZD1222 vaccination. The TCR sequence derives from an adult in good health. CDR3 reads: CASKGRTNTGELFF. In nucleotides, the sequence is TGTGCCAGCAAGGGCAGGACAAACACCGGGGAGCTGTTTTTT.